Following are 19 T cell receptor beta chains from one sample sequenced in a study of OX40 agonist ivuxolimab in advanced cancers. Repertoires were generated with immunoSEQ multiplex PCR, while TCRdb's copy carries only in-frame clones and drops some. The sample lists around 100,000 clones; about 91% were seen once. The material sequenced was CD4+ or CD8+ T cells sorted from blood, taken in a trial of the OX40 agonist ivuxolimab. These receptors originate from an adult with an advanced solid tumor such as melanoma, head and neck, liver or kidney cancer.

The rearrangement joins TRBV18 to TRBJ1-2; D not certain. Deletions cut 6 bases from V and 3 bases from J, with 11 bases between. The CDR3 is 13 amino acids. The germline V gene has CDR1 KGHSH and CDR2 LQKENI. CDR3 sequence (DNA): TGTGCCAGCTCGCTGAACAATGACTATGGCTACACCTTC. It encodes CASSLNNDYGYTF. Full variable domain (remainder filled in from reference TRBV18 and TRBJ1-2): NAGVMQNPRHLVRRRGQEARLRCSPMKGHSHVYWYRQLPEEGLKFMVYLQKENIIDESGMPKERFSAEFPKEGPSILRIQQVVRGDSAAYFCASSLNNDYGYTFGSGTRLTVV.

The V and J genes are TRBV5-4 and TRBJ2-7; 10 nucleotides match TRBD1. Per germline, CDR1 SGHNT and CDR2 YYREEE (reference sequence). Trimming cost V 0 bases and J 6 bases; bases outside gene matches: 9. This CDR3 contains 16 residues. CDR3 region: CASSLDPGQGSTEQYF. The CDR3 DNA reads as TGTGCCAGCAGCTTGGACCCGGGACAGGGGTCGACCGAGCAGTACTTC.

The V gene is TRBV6-5, the J gene TRBJ2-3, with D hard to call. Trimming left V 0 bases short and J 3 bases short, with 7 bases between. The CDR3 covers 14 residues. Germline assignment: CDR1 MNHEY and CDR2 SVGAGI. In DNA form, the CDR3 reads TGTGCCAGCAGTTACTCGTTCCGGACAGATACGCAGTATTTT. Its protein product is CASSYSFRTDTQYF.

V gene TRBV6-1 combines with J gene TRBJ2-3, with no clear D. CDR1 and CDR2 (germline): MNHNS, SASEGT. Trimming pared 0 bases from V and 13 bases from J, leaving 8 bases between. The CDR3 sequence is 11 residues long. The CDR3 sequence: CASSEAWAEYF. The CDR3 DNA is TGTGCCAGCAGTGAAGCCTGGGCGGAGTATTTT.

This chain uses TRBV5-4 with TRBJ2-7, with 7 bases identical to TRBD2. This CDR3 comprises 17 residues. V lost 3 bases to trimming and J lost 0 bases; unmatched junction nucleotides: 12. The germline CDR1 and CDR2 sequences are SGHNT and YYREEE (reference sequence). The CDR3 is CASSSKRLAEGSYEQYF. Written as DNA, the CDR3 is TGTGCCAGCAGCTCGAAACGCCTAGCGGAAGGCTCCTACGAGCAGTACTTC.

V gene TRBV11-2 combines with J gene TRBJ1-1, with TRBD1 matching over 7 bases. The CDR3 spans 14 residues. Trimming took 1 base from V and 7 from J; bases not matched to a gene: 6. Germline assignment: CDR1 SGHAT and CDR2 FQNNGV. The DNA for the CDR3 is TGTGCCAGCAGCTTAGGACAGGGCGTCGGTGAAGCTTTCTTT. Translated, it gives CASSLGQGVGEAFF.

This clone came up once. V gene TRBV9 combines with J gene TRBJ2-7; TRBD1 matches 8 bases. V was pared by 4 bases and J by 5 bases, with 8 bases of the junction left unmatched. The CDR3 runs 14 residues. Germline V gene data show CDR1 as SGDLS and CDR2 as YYNGEE. CDR3 sequence (DNA): TGTGCCAGCAGCCCACAGGGGGTCGTCGACGAGCAGTACTTC. It encodes CASSPQGVVDEQYF.

The chain links TRBV11-2 to TRBJ2-3, with D unresolved. V shed 3 bases and J shed 1 base, with 8 bases lying between them. Germline V CDR1 and CDR2: SGHAT, FQNNGV. The CDR3 loop spans 14 amino acids. CDR3 residues: CASSLIRGTDTQYF. As DNA, the CDR3 is TGTGCCAGCAGCTTGATACGCGGCACAGATACGCAGTATTTT.

V usage is TRBV5-1 and J usage is TRBJ2-5, with TRBD1 matching 9 bases. Germline CDR1 reads SGHRS; CDR2 reads YFSETQ. Trimming removed 4 bases from V and 6 bases from J; junction bases left unmatched: 10. The CDR3 length is 15 residues. CDR3 nucleotide sequence: TGCGCCAGCAGCAGTTCCTGGACAGGGGTACAGACCCAGTACTTC. The encoded protein is CASSSSWTGVQTQYF.

The J gene is TRBJ2-3, the V gene TRBV14; 8 bases match TRBD1. The CDR3 has 15 amino acids. Germline-derived CDR1 and CDR2 are SGHDN and FVKESK. V dropped 3 bases and J dropped 2; count of bases not matched to a gene: 4. The CDR3 coding sequence is TGTGCCAGCAGCCACCCAGGGGGCTACACAGATACGCAGTATTTT. Its translation: CASSHPGGYTDTQYF.

This clone was found once. CDR3 in amino acids: CASSSRQGSPLHF. The CDR3 DNA is TGTGCCAGCAGTTCTCGACAGGGGTCACCCCTCCACTTT. The V call is TRBV6-5, the J call TRBJ1-6; the match to TRBD1 covers 8 bases. This CDR3 spans 13 amino acids. With 4 bases clipped from V and 10 bases from J, the junction kept 3 bases outside the gene matches. Germline CDR1 and CDR2: MNHEY and SVGAGI.

The V and J genes are TRBV10-3 and TRBJ1-2, with D maybe TRBD1 (5 bases). Germline V gene lookup returns CDR1 ENHRY and CDR2 SYGVKD. V dropped 0 bases and J dropped 4 bases, with 12 bases sitting between them. The length of the CDR3 is 15 residues. The CDR3 nucleotides read TGTGCCATCAGTGAGTCGCGGGGGTCCGGCTATGGCTACACCTTC. It encodes CAISESRGSGYGYTF.

The CDR3 DNA follows: TGTGCCAGCAGCTTATTCTGGGGCTTGAACACTGAAGCTTTCTTT. Translated, it gives CASSLFWGLNTEAFF. This rearrangement joins TRBV7-2 to TRBJ1-1; tentatively, D is TRBD1 (5 bases). Germline V gene lookup returns CDR1 SGHTA and CDR2 FQGNSA. V was pared by 2 bases and J by 0 bases, with 10 bases between. The CDR3 has 15 amino acids.

V gene TRBV7-8 combines with J gene TRBJ1-3; no definite D call. V dropped 1 base and J dropped 15 bases, with 10 bases sitting between them. The length of the CDR3 is 11 residues. Germline V gene lookup returns CDR1 SGHVS and CDR2 FQNEAQ. CDR3: CASSLGAASYF. The DNA of the CDR3 is TGTGCCAGCAGCTTAGGGGCCGCATCATATTTT.

This clone was seen only once. J is TRBJ1-1 and V is TRBV6-1; D is undetermined. Germline CDR1 is MNHNS and CDR2 is SASEGT. Trimming pared 8 bases from V and 10 bases from J, leaving 11 bases between. This CDR3 has 10 residues. This chain's CDR3 is CASELWGAFF. Here the CDR3 DNA reads TGTGCCAGCGAGCTATGGGGAGCTTTCTTT.

The chain is built from TRBV27 and TRBJ2-1; tentatively, D is TRBD2 (6 bases). Germline-derived CDR1 and CDR2 are MNHEY and SMNVEV (reference sequence). Trimming left V 5 bases short and J 12 bases short, with 11 bases between. The CDR3 loop spans 11 amino acids. The CDR3 DNA reads as TGTGCCAGCAGTATGGGGAGGTGGCAGTTCTTC. Amino acids: CASSMGRWQFF.

V usage is TRBV5-6 and J usage is TRBJ2-7, with TRBD1 identical over 9 bases. V was clipped by 7 bases and J by 5 bases; unmatched bases: 13. Germline lookup yields CDR1 SGHDT and CDR2 YYEEEE. The CDR3 contains 15 residues. This CDR3 reads CASEYLGQGRDEQYF. Written as DNA, the CDR3 is TGTGCCAGCGAATACCTTGGACAGGGGAGGGACGAGCAGTACTTC.

This chain connects TRBV5-8 to TRBJ2-1; 10 bases align to TRBD2. Trimming took 2 bases from V and 4 from J; bases not matched to a gene: 15. The CDR3 has 19 residues. Germline values: CDR1 SGHTS, CDR2 YDEGEE. The CDR3 region is CASSFSGGQSLKSYNEQFF. Here the CDR3 DNA reads TGTGCCAGCAGCTTTAGCGGGGGGCAATCCTTAAAGAGTTACAATGAGCAGTTCTTC.

The chain couples TRBV1 to TRBJ2-1; the tabulated D call, TRBD2, remains unverified against the DNA. TRBV1 is shown as a pseudogene. The CDR3 sequence is 18 residues long. The CDR3 sequence is CTSSQGVVSPLTFNEQFF. The CDR3 DNA reads TGCACCAGCAGCCAAGGAGTGGTTAGCCCGCTTACTTTCAATGAGCAGTTCTTC.